This T cell receptor beta chain was documented in a study of blood T cell repertoires in COVID-19. Overall study: Acute-phase and convalescent COVID-19 samples originated in the United States, Italy and Spain.

J was trimmed by 1 base and V by 6 bases; bases with no gene match: 5. The CDR3 runs to 15 residues. From germline, CDR1 is LGHNA and CDR2 YNFKEQ. Repertoires were generated with immunoSEQ multiplex PCR, while TCRdb's copy carries only in-frame clones and drops some. The table includes roughly 160,000 clones, less than 85% detected once. The receptor's source is a man over 45 who had recovered from COVID-19. Sequencing was performed on PBMCs or T cells enriched from blood (not recorded which). J is TRBJ2-2 and V is TRBV4-2, with 7 bases that match TRBD1. The CDR3 sequence: CASRITGVNTGELFF. The CDR3 DNA reads TGTGCCAGCAGGATTACAGGGGTGAACACCGGGGAGCTGTTTTTT.